The table lists the clone carrying this T cell receptor (beta chain) with a few counts. These data come from a study of T-cell memory formation after mild COVID-19. Constant-segment primers served in 5'RACE that generated TCR alpha and TCR beta cDNA libraries bearing sample barcodes and UMIs. TCRdb processed the 5' RACE reads anew with MiXCR; each CDR3 protein has one entry. Altogether around 180,000 distinct CDR3 sequences are present, about 18% being singletons, with the ten largest covering roughly 4%. This CDR3 has 15 residues. Germline V gene sequence: CDR1 MNHEY, CDR2 SMNVEV (reference sequence). V was cut by 2 bases and J by 3 bases, with 10 bases left in between.

This clonotype was sampled from a man aged 18-30 years who had mild COVID-19 (a few samples of this study predate the infection). Cell type and time point are not known. The genes are TRBV27 and TRBJ2-2, with D maybe TRBD1 (6 bases). Specimen: PBMCs or a T cell subset sorted from them (not recorded which). CDR3 amino acids: CASSLQGIYTGELFF. CDR3 DNA sequence: TGTGCCAGCAGTTTACAGGGGATTTACACCGGGGAGCTGTTTTTT.